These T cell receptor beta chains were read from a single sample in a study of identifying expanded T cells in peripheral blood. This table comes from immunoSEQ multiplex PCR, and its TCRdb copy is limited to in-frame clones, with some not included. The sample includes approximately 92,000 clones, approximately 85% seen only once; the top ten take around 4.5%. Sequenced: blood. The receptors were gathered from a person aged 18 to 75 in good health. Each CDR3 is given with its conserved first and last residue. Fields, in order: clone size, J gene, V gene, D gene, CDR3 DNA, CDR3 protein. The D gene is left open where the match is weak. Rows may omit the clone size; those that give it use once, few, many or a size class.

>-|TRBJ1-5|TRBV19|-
TGTGCCAGTATACAAGGGGGTAGCAATCAGCCCCAGCATTTT
CASIQGGSNQPQHF
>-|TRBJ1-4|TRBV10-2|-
TGCGCCAGCAGTCCCTCCGGGGGTGAAAAACTGTTTTTT
CASSPSGGEKLFF
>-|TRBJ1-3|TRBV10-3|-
TGTGCCATCGCCCCGGGAAGCTCTGGAAACACCATATATTTT
CAIAPGSSGNTIYF
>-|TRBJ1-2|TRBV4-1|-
TGCGCCAGCAGCCAAGATTCCCAGGGTATTACGGGTGGCTACACCTTC
CASSQDSQGITGGYTF
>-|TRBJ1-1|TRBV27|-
TGTGCCAGCACCCTATCCCTCGGGGGGAACACTGAAGCTTTCTTT
CASTLSLGGNTEAFF
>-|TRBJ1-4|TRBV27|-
TGTGCCAGCAGTTTAAACCCGACACTGAATGAAAAACTGTTTTTT
CASSLNPTLNEKLFF
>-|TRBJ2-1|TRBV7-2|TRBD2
TGTGCCAGCGGTTCTAGCGGGCCCTTAGAGCAGTTCTTC
CASGSSGPLEQFF
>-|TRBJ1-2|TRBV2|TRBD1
TGTGCCAGCAGCAGACAGGGGGCGGGGGACTATGGCTACACCTTC
CASSRQGAGDYGYTF
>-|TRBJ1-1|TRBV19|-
TGTGCCACCGGGACCGTCGGGACTGAAGCTTTCTTT
CATGTVGTEAFF
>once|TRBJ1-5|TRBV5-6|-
TGTGCCAGCAGCTTGAGGCCCGCCATCGGGGGCAATCAGCCCCAGCATTTT
CASSLRPAIGGNQPQHF
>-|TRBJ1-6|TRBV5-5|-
TGTGCCAGCAGCTTGTTAGGGAATTATAATTCACCCCTCCACTTT
CASSLLGNYNSPLHF
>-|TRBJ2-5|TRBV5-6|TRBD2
TGTGCCAGCAGCGGGGGACTACTCGGGACCCAGTACTTC
CASSGGLLGTQYF
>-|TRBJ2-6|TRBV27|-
TGTGCCACCAAACAGGACAGCTTCAGCTCTGGGGCCAACGTCCTGACTTTC
CATKQDSFSSGANVLTF
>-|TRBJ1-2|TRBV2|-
TGTGCCAGCAGGGTCCGGGATTCGGGCTATGGCTACACCTTC
CASRVRDSGYGYTF
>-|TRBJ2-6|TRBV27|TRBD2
TGTGCCAGCAGTTTTCTGAGCGGGGGGATTTCTGGGGCCAACGTCCTGACTTTC
CASSFLSGGISGANVLTF
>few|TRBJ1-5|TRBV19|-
TGTGCCAGTACCCAGGACGGGAACGACAATCAGCCCCAGCATTTT
CASTQDGNDNQPQHF
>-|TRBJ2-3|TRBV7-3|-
TGTGCCAGCAGCCCTCCCTTCACAGATACGCAGTATTTT
CASSPPFTDTQYF
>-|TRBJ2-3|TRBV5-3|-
TGTGCCAGCAGCTTGGCCCCAACAGGTGCAAGAACGCAGTATTTT
CASSLAPTGARTQYF
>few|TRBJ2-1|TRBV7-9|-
TGTGCCAGCAGCGGCGGGGGTGCGGGGGCCAGTGTGGATGAGCAGTTCTTC
CASSGGGAGASVDEQFF
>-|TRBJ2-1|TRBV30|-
TGTGCCTGGAGTCGGGGGCTCCCCTACAATGAGCAGTTCTTC
CAWSRGLPYNEQFF
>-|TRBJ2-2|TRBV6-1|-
TGTGCCAGCAGTGAACTAGGACCCACCTTTGGTTCCGGGGAGCTGTTTTTT
CASSELGPTFGSGELFF
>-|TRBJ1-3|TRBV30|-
TGTGCCTGGGGGCCGGTTAACACCATATATTTT
CAWGPVNTIYF
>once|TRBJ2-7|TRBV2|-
TGTGCCAGCAAGATAAGGACGGGGGCCTACGAGCAGTACTTC
CASKIRTGAYEQYF
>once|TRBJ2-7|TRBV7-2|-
TGTGCCAGCAGCTTAGGTCCCGGGGATGGCGAGCAGTACTTC
CASSLGPGDGEQYF
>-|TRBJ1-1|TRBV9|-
TGTGCCAGCAGCGCCTACAGGGAGAGGACTGAAGCTTTCTTT
CASSAYRERTEAFF
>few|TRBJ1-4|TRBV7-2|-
TGTGCCAGCAGCGACCGCCGACGGCTAAATGAAAAACTGTTTTTT
CASSDRRRLNEKLFF
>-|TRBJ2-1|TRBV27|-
TGTGCCAGCAGTTTACCCAAACAGGGACGTGAGCAGTTCTTC
CASSLPKQGREQFF
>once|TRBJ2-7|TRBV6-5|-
TGTGCCAGCAGTAATACAGGGACCTACGAGCAGTACTTC
CASSNTGTYEQYF
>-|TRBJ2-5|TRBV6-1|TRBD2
TGTGCCAGCAGTACCTTAGCGGGGGAAGGGGAGACCCAGTACTTC
CASSTLAGEGETQYF
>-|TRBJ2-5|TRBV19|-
TGTGCCAGTAGTATAGCTCTGAGTCTAGAGACCCAGTACTTC
CASSIALSLETQYF
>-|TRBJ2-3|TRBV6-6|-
TGTGCCAGCAGTTACTCGAGCCACCTCGGGGATACGCAGTATTTT
CASSYSSHLGDTQYF
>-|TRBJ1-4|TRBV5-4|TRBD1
TGTGCCAGCAGCTTGGCGGCAGGGGGCTCTTTTGTTGAAAAACTGTTTTTT
CASSLAAGGSFVEKLFF
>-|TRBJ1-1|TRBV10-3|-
TGTGCCATCAGTGAAACCTTCACAGTGAACACTGAAGCTTTCTTT
CAISETFTVNTEAFF
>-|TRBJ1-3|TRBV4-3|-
TGCGCCAGCAGCCAAGCAAACGGGTTCGCTGGATCTGGAAACACCATATATTTT
CASSQANGFAGSGNTIYF
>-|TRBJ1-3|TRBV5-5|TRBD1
TGTGCCAGCAGCCGAGGAACAGGGGATGGAAACACCATATATTTT
CASSRGTGDGNTIYF
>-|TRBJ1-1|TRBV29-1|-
TGCAGCGTCAAAACTTTAGCGGGGGTGGGCACTGAAGCTTTCTTT
CSVKTLAGVGTEAFF
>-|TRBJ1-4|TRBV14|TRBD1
TGTGCCAGCAGCCAAACGACAGGGAGGGAAAAACTGTTTTTT
CASSQTTGREKLFF
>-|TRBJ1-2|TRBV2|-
TGTGCCAGCACTTTGACCGACCTGGGGGGCTACACCTTC
CASTLTDLGGYTF
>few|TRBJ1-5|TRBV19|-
TGTGCCAGTAACCACCCAGGGTACAATCAGCCCCAGCATTTT
CASNHPGYNQPQHF
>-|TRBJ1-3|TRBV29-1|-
TGCAGCGTTGGGGGGGTTAGGGGATCTGGAAACACCATATATTTT
CSVGGVRGSGNTIYF
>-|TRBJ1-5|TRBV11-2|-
TGTGCCAGCAGCTACAATAGCAATCAGCCCCAGCATTTT
CASSYNSNQPQHF
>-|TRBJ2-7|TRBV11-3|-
TGTGCCAGCAGCCCTCAGGTTACCTACGAGCAGTACTTC
CASSPQVTYEQYF
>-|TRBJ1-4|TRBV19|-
TGTGCCACCTCCGGTACGGGCGGCGAAAAACTGTTTTTT
CATSGTGGEKLFF
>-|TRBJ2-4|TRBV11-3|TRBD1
TGTGCCAGCAGCTCACCAGGGGGATTAAACATTCAGTACTTC
CASSSPGGLNIQYF
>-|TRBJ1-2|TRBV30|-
TGTGCCTTAATTCAGGGTGGAAATGGCTACACCTTC
CALIQGGNGYTF
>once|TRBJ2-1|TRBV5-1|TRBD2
TGCGCCAGCATGACTAGCGGGGGGACTGTCGAGCAGTTCTTC
CASMTSGGTVEQFF
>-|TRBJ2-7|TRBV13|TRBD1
TGTGCCAGCAGACGAACATCCGACAGGGTTTCGTACGAGCAGTACTTC
CASRRTSDRVSYEQYF
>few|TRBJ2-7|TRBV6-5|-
TGTGCCAGCAGCTTTGACAGGAGCCACTACGAGCAGTACTTC
CASSFDRSHYEQYF
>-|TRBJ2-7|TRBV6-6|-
TGTGCCAGCAGTTACTCGGGCGGCTACTCCTACGAGCAGTACTTC
CASSYSGGYSYEQYF
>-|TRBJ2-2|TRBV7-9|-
TGTGCCAGCAGCTTAGGGCCCGGGGAGCTGTTTTTT
CASSLGPGELFF
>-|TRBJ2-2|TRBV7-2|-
TGTGCCAGCAGCTATGAGGGGTTGACCGGGGAGCTGTTTTTT
CASSYEGLTGELFF
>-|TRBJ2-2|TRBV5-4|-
TGTGCCAGCAGCTTCTTAGGCGGGGTCGGGGAGCTGTTTTTT
CASSFLGGVGELFF
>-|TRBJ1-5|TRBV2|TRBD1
TGTGCCAGTTTGCCGGGACAGGGGAATCAGCCCCAGCATTTT
CASLPGQGNQPQHF
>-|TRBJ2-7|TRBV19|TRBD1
TGTGCCAGTTCATACAGGGGTTTTACCTACGAGCAGTACTTC
CASSYRGFTYEQYF
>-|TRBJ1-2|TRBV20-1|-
TGCAGTGCCCGCCCAGCGGTCTACACCTTC
CSARPAVYTF